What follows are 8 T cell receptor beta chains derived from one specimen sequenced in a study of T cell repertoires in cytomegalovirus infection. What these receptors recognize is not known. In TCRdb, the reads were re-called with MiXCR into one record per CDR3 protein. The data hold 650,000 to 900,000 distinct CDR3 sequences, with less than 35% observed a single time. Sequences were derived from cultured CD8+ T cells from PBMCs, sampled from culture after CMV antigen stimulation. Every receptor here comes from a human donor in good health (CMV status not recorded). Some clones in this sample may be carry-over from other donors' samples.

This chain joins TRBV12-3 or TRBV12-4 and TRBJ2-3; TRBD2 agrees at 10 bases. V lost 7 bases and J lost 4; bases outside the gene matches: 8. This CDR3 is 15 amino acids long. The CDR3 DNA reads TGTGCCAGCACCATAGCGGGGGGCCCCCCAGATACGCAGTATTTT. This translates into CASTIAGGPPDTQYF.

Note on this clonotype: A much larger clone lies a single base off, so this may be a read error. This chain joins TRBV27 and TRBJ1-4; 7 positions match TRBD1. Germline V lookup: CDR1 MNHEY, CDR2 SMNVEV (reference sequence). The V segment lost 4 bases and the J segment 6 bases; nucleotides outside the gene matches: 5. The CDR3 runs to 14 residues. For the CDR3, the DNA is TGTGCCAGCAGTTACACCGGGACAGATGAAAAACTGTTTTTT. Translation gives CASSYTGTDEKLFF.

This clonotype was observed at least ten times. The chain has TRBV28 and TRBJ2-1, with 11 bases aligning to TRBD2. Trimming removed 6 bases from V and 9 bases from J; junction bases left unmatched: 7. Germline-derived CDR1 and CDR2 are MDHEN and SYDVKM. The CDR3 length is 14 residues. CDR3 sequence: CASRRLAGLSEQFF. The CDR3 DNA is TGTGCCAGCAGGAGACTAGCGGGGCTTAGTGAGCAGTTCTTC. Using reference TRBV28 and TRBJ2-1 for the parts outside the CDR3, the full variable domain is DVKVTQSSRYLVKRTGEKVFLECVQDMDHENMFWYRQDPGLGLRLIYFSYDVKMKEKGDIPEGYSVSREKKERFSLILESASTNQTSMYLCASRRLAGLSEQFFGPGTRLTVL.

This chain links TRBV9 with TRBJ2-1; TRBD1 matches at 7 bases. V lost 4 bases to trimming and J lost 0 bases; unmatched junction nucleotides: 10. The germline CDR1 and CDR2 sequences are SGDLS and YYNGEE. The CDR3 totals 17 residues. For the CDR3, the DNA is TGTGCCAGCAGCTTCAAACCACGGGACAGCTCCTACAATGAGCAGTTCTTC. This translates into CASSFKPRDSSYNEQFF.

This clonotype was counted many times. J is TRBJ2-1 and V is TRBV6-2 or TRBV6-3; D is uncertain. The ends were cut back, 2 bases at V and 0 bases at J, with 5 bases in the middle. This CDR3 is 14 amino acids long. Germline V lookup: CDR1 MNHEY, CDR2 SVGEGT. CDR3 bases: TGTGCCAGCAGTTACGACGTCTCCTACAATGAGCAGTTCTTC. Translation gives CASSYDVSYNEQFF.

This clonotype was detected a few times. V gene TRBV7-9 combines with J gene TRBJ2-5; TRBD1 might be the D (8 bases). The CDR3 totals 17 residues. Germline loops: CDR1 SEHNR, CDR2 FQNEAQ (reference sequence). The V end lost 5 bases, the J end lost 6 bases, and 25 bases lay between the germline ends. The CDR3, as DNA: TGTGCCAGCAGCATAAAGGGGGGGGACAGGACGCCGAAGACCCAGTACTTC. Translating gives CASSIKGGDRTPKTQYF. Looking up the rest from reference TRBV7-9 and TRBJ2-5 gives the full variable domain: DTGVSQNPRHKITKRGQNVTFRCDPISEHNRLYWYRQTLGQGPEFLTYFQNEAQLEKSRLLSDRFSAERPKGSFSTLEIQRTEQGDSAMYLCASSIKGGDRTPKTQYFGPGTRLLVL.

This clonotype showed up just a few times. The CDR3 spells CSARDRENTEAFF. CDR3 nucleotide sequence: TGCAGTGCTCGGGACAGGGAGAACACTGAAGCTTTCTTT. The chain couples TRBV20-1 to TRBJ1-1; 9 bases fit TRBD1. V shed 5 bases, J shed 1 base, and the junction held 2 bases outside the gene matches. CDR3 length: 13 residues. Germline values: CDR1 DFQATT, CDR2 SNEGSKA (reference sequence).

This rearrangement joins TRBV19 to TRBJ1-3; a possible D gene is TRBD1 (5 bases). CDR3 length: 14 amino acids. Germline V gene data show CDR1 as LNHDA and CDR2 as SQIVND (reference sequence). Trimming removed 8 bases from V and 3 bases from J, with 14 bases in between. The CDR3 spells CASRDRNGGNTIYF. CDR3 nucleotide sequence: TGTGCCAGTCGGGACCGTAATGGTGGAAACACCATATATTTT. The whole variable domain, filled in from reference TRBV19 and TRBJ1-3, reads DGGITQSPKYLFRKEGQNVTLSCEQNLNHDAMYWYRQDPGQGLRLIYYSQIVNDFQKGDIAEGYSVSREKKESFPLTVTSAQKNPTAFYLCASRDRNGGNTIYFGEGSWLTVV.